The sequence of this TCR beta chain was determined in a study of regulatory T cells in long-lasting Graves disease. Study-level background: Antithyroid drugs had been given to newly diagnosed Graves' patients for under 3 months.

This clonotype was found many times. With iRepertoire HTBI primers and Arm-PCR of CDR3 regions, TCR beta libraries were built. MiXCR was run by TCRdb on the multiplex PCR reads, yielding one entry per CDR3 protein. The sample has approximately 400,000 distinct CDR3 sequences; about 15% are singletons. Noted time point: newly diagnosed GD, antithyroid drugs for less than 3 months. From RNA extracted from PBMCs, the TCR library was made. Germline CDR1 is GTSNPN and CDR2 is SVGIG (reference sequence). The CDR3 has 17 residues. The ends were cut back, 2 bases at V and 2 bases at J, with 21 bases in the middle. These data were also reused for a study on T cells in Graves' hyperthyroidism and ophthalmopathy.

The chain carries TRBV30 and TRBJ2-5; weak D call: TRBD2 (6 bases). The receptor was derived from a woman aged 40 to 50 with Graves disease. This material consisted of peripheral blood mononuclear cells (PBMCs), taken at new diagnosis, from a patient treated with antithyroid drugs. This chain's CDR3 is CAWSPPYAGKGQETQYF. The CDR3 DNA is TGTGCCTGGAGTCCCCCCTACGCGGGAAAGGGTCAAGAGACCCAGTACTTC.